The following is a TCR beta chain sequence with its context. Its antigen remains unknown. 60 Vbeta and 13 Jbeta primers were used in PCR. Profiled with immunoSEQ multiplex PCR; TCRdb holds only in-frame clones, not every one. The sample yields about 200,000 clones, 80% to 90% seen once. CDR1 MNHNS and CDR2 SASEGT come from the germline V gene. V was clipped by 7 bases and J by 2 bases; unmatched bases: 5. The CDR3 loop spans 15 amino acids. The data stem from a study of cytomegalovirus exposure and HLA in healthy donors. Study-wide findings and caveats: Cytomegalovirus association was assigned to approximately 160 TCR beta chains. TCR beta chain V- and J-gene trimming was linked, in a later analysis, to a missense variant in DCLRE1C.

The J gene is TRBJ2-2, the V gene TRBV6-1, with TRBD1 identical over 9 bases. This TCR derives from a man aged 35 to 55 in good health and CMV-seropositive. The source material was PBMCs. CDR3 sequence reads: CASTTDRGNTGELFF. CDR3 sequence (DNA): TGTGCCAGCACCACGGACAGGGGAAACACCGGGGAGCTGTTTTTT.